Listed below are T cell receptor beta chains from one sample, sequenced in a study of long-term antiretroviral therapy in people with HIV. Method: immunoSEQ multiplex PCR; TCRdb's copy keeps in-frame clones and lacks some. Seen here are some 23,000 clones, around three quarters observed once, and the top ten hold approximately 11%. This sample comprised unsorted PBMCs, obtained 1.1 years before starting antiretroviral therapy. Receptor source: a woman between 40 and 50 years old with HIV. CDR3s leave out the opening cysteine and the closing phenylalanine or tryptophan. Fields, in order: V gene, J gene, CDR3 protein.

v_call: TRBV5-1; j_call: TRBJ1-2; cdr3_aa: ASSLGGDYGYT
v_call: TRBV5-8; j_call: TRBJ2-5; cdr3_aa: ASIETSGWYQETQY
v_call: TRBV4-3; j_call: TRBJ2-2; cdr3_aa: ASSQERYTGELF
v_call: TRBV4-1; j_call: TRBJ1-1; cdr3_aa: ASSQSTGMNTEAF
v_call: TRBV6-1; j_call: TRBJ2-1; cdr3_aa: ASSIADPTNEQF
v_call: TRBV15; j_call: TRBJ2-7; cdr3_aa: ATSREPTSGYYEQY
v_call: TRBV7-9; j_call: TRBJ1-2; cdr3_aa: ASSLPGTDLYGYT
v_call: TRBV19; j_call: TRBJ1-5; cdr3_aa: ASSTGTRGNQPQH
v_call: TRBV29-1; j_call: TRBJ1-2; cdr3_aa: SVEGTGDPPYYGYT
v_call: TRBV4-3; j_call: TRBJ1-2; cdr3_aa: ASSQDPSGNYGYT
v_call: TRBV14; j_call: TRBJ2-7; cdr3_aa: ASSQVWYEQY
v_call: TRBV11-3; j_call: TRBJ1-4; cdr3_aa: ASSLGQGRDTNEKLF
v_call: TRBV18; j_call: TRBJ2-7; cdr3_aa: ASSPLATYEQY
v_call: TRBV5-1; j_call: TRBJ1-5; cdr3_aa: ASSLDGTANQPQH
v_call: TRBV10-1; j_call: TRBJ2-1; cdr3_aa: ASSDGSGSRPEQF
v_call: TRBV9; j_call: TRBJ2-7; cdr3_aa: ASSFGGFPYEQY
v_call: TRBV7-2; j_call: TRBJ2-2; cdr3_aa: ASSLRGTSGTGELF
v_call: TRBV6-1; j_call: TRBJ1-5; cdr3_aa: ASIRLANSNQPQH
v_call: TRBV5-4; j_call: TRBJ1-1; cdr3_aa: ASSLAAQRGVSEAF